This T cell receptor (beta chain) was profiled in a study of T cells in Graves' hyperthyroidism and ophthalmopathy. This clonotype was counted only a few times. What it recognizes is unknown. The study enrolled patients aged 18 to 65 with newly diagnosed hyperthyroidism of under 2 months' duration. Study conclusions and caveats: From stable hyperthyroidism, ophthalmopathy was separated by a 13 V-J model.

RNA transcripts were the template for amplifying TCR beta CDR3 regions. The TCR CDR3 was amplified in a first-round RT-PCR using the HTBI primer set. From the multiplex PCR reads, TCRdb called clonotypes with MiXCR, one entry per CDR3 protein. The sample includes about 540,000 distinct CDR3 sequences, around 45% of them seen just once. Sequenced: peripheral blood or thyroid tissue (not recorded which). This receptor was obtained from a woman in her late teens or twenties with Graves' hyperthyroidism.

This CDR3 reads CASSQNRGITEAFF. The CDR3, as DNA: TGTGCCAGCAGCCAAAACAGGGGAATCACTGAAGCTTTCTTT. This chain uses TRBV3-1 with TRBJ1-1; 7 bases are a match to TRBD1. V dropped 2 bases and J dropped 4; count of bases not matched to a gene: 4. The germline gives CDR1 LGHDT, CDR2 YNNKEL (reference sequence). The CDR3 has 14 residues.